The subject of this entry is one TCR beta chain. In its sample, this clonotype was seen a few times. No antigen is known for it. No base qualities exist here, and no much larger clone lies one base off it. The reads were generated on an Illumina HiSeq 2500. TCR beta libraries were prepared by quantitative 5'-RACE with molecular barcodes. The paper's processing steps were these. To identify disease-linked TCR variants, a new computational method was used, one built on a probabilistic model of VDJ rearrangement. TCRdb trimmed the raw reads at Q25, called clones with MiXCR and kept productive beta chains. Here each entry gathers all rows of one CDR3 protein and keeps the most common genes and DNA. The V and J calls come from TCRdb's annotation, not from the publication. This sample lists about 170,000 distinct CDR3 sequences; around 17% were detected once. The top ten clones comprise approximately 7.8% of the sample.

This specimen belongs to a study of CD8 T cells in ankylosing spondylitis (dated by TCRdb to between 2016 and 2019). For the study in its entirety: T cell receptor beta repertoires were profiled in healthy donors and ankylosing spondylitis patients so that disease-linked TCR variants could be found. The full study cohort comprised 20 to 30 ankylosing spondylitis patients and over 95 healthy donors. Peripheral blood was sampled, and synovial fluid was also collected from ankylosing spondylitis patients. Findings and caveats that apply to the study as a whole: In peripheral blood, the disease-linked clones were found at relatively low frequencies and had a CD8+ phenotype. The disease-linked clones were reported as significantly enriched in matched synovial fluid samples from ankylosing spondylitis patients. A TCR beta motif made up of several highly homologous amino acid variants appeared to be characteristic of blood from ankylosing spondylitis patients. Some TCR beta motif variants had previously been reported in synovial fluid and blood of reactive arthritis patients, which suggested common disease-initiation mechanisms.

The CDR3 holds 16 amino acids from the cysteine to the phenylalanine. Left in the record is the CDR3 DNA by itself, 48 bases read in frame from the first base. V gives up 2 bases and J gives up 0 bases, and the segment between their germline ends measures 14 bases. The CDR1 and CDR2 encoded by the germline V gene (reference sequence) are DFQATT and SNEGSKA. The chain uses TRBV20-1 and TRBJ1-5; a tentative D call is TRBD1 (6 bases match). The clonotype was recovered from a male donor with ankylosing spondylitis or in good health (not recorded which). Sample: blood, either unsorted or a sorted T cell fraction (not recorded which). CDR3 sequence: CSARKGSGDSNQPQHF. The nucleotides read TGCAGTGCTAGAAAGGGGTCAGGGGATAGCAATCAGCCCCAGCATTTT.